The rows below give T cell receptor beta chains drawn from one sample of a study of T cells in Graves' hyperthyroidism and ophthalmopathy. TCRdb fed the multiplex PCR reads into MiXCR, producing one record per CDR3 protein. The table includes about 590,000 distinct CDR3 sequences, around a sixth detected once. Sequencing was done on a sample of blood. The receptors were gathered from a young woman with Graves' hyperthyroidism. Both conserved end residues are part of each CDR3. Fields, in order: D gene, CDR3 length, V gene, CDR3 protein. D genes are given only for firm matches.

d_call: NA
cdr3_length: 15
v_call: TRBV13
cdr3_aa: CASSKGGRSYNEQFF

d_call: NA
cdr3_length: 13
v_call: TRBV2
cdr3_aa: CARLRQDYNEQFF

d_call: NA
cdr3_length: 16
v_call: TRBV11-1
cdr3_aa: CASSLALGTGYYGYTF

d_call: NA
cdr3_length: 12
v_call: TRBV16
cdr3_aa: CARSPLKNIQYF

d_call: NA
cdr3_length: 15
v_call: TRBV7-9
cdr3_aa: CASSPIRNPDNEQFF

d_call: NA
cdr3_length: 12
v_call: TRBV7-6
cdr3_aa: CASSLESQQQYF

d_call: NA
cdr3_length: 12
v_call: TRBV27
cdr3_aa: CASSFEGGLAFF

d_call: NA
cdr3_length: 13
v_call: TRBV27
cdr3_aa: CASSRGLSGEQYF

d_call: NA
cdr3_length: 16
v_call: TRBV4-1
cdr3_aa: CASSQGSYSSYNEQFF

d_call: TRBD2
cdr3_length: 13
v_call: TRBV12-3/TRBV12-4
cdr3_aa: CAIPTGPTSEQFF

d_call: TRBD2
cdr3_length: 14
v_call: TRBV20-1
cdr3_aa: CSAAGTRNTGELFF

d_call: NA
cdr3_length: 13
v_call: TRBV15
cdr3_aa: CATSRDRGPGEFF

d_call: TRBD2
cdr3_length: 15
v_call: TRBV2
cdr3_aa: CASRQGTSGINIQYF

d_call: TRBD2
cdr3_length: 18
v_call: TRBV12-3/TRBV12-4
cdr3_aa: CASTRLGLAGTGTGELFF

d_call: NA
cdr3_length: 15
v_call: TRBV2
cdr3_aa: CASKDAWATNEKLFF

d_call: TRBD1
cdr3_length: 14
v_call: TRBV5-1
cdr3_aa: CASSRGQGIFEQYF

d_call: TRBD1
cdr3_length: 14
v_call: TRBV7-2
cdr3_aa: CASSARQGGYEQYF

d_call: TRBD1
cdr3_length: 17
v_call: TRBV10-3
cdr3_aa: CAISELSGTGGGYGYTF